The present T cell receptor beta chain was sequenced within a study of blood T cells in healthy people across ages. Notes on the study in general: Diversity estimated from one million T cells was considered an underestimate. With naive T cell percentage, TCR beta diversity showed a strong correlation. No conclusive comparison of naive versus antigen-experienced cells was possible with unsorted PBMCs. No one knew whether donors had CMV, which possibly confounded expanded clonotype changes.

On this clonotype itself: Its antigen is currently unknown.

PCR was performed a second time for about 6 to 11 cycles using a sample-barcoded 5' primer and a J-beta primer mix. From the 5' RACE reads, TCRdb called clonotypes with MiXCR, one entry per CDR3 protein. Of 1.4 million or so distinct CDR3 sequences listed, roughly two fifths were seen once; the top ten hold about 3.8%. Germline V gene data show CDR1 as KGHDR and CDR2 as SFDVKD. Trimming at V came to 6 bases and at J to 2 bases, leaving 6 bases not matched to a gene. The CDR3 is made up of 17 amino acids. Sequenced material: blood. The sequence derives from a young woman in good health. The chain is built from TRBV24-1 and TRBJ2-7; 16 bases align to TRBD2. The CDR3 sequence is CATSPPGLAGGTYEQYF. The CDR3, as DNA: TGTGCCACCAGTCCCCCGGGACTAGCGGGAGGGACCTACGAGCAGTACTTC.